This T cell receptor beta chain was retrieved from a study of type 1 regulatory T cells. The CDR3 runs to 14 residues. V was trimmed by 6 bases and J by 0 bases, leaving 11 bases between them. Germline V gene sequence: CDR1 SGHTA, CDR2 FQGTGA. TCRdb reanalysed the reads using MiXCR and keeps one entry per CDR3 protein. Of 14,000 to 15,000 distinct CDR3 sequences in the sample, roughly 15% were seen once. Points on this clonotype: Antigen unknown.

The sequence came from a human donor in good health. V usage is TRBV7-3 and J usage is TRBJ1-1; the D is unclear. The sequencing input was cultured T cells, either the whole culture or a sorted T cell fraction (not recorded which). CDR3 nucleotide sequence: TGTGCCAGCAGATTGTCCACCATGAACACTGAAGCTTTCTTT. This encodes CASRLSTMNTEAFF.